The T cell receptor (beta chain) described here comes from a study of blood T cell repertoires in COVID-19. Trimming cost V 0 bases and J 4 bases, with 13 bases left between them. Per germline, CDR1 SGDLS and CDR2 YYNGEE. This CDR3 contains 15 residues. Profiled with immunoSEQ multiplex PCR; TCRdb holds only in-frame clones, not every one. The top ten clones hold just under 2% of a sample with over 350,000 clones, roughly 85% of them seen once. The sample consisted of PBMCs or T cells enriched from blood (not recorded which). The gene calls are TRBV9 and TRBJ1-1, with D maybe TRBD1 (6 bases). The receptor was derived from a woman under 30 with acute COVID-19. Here the CDR3 DNA reads TGTGCCAGCAGCGTAGTCAGGGGTTCATTCACTGAAGCTTTCTTT. Translating gives CASSVVRGSFTEAFF.